This T cell receptor (beta chain) was profiled in a study of shared clonotypes between healthy human individuals. Execution of the assay was at deep level. In replicate PCRs of sorted subsets, 150 to 200 ng DNA, tens of thousands of T cell genomes, was used. Some clones are missing from TCRdb's copy, which holds only in-frame ones; the method was immunoSEQ multiplex PCR. The data contain approximately 530,000 clones, 95% to 97% of them singletons. Findings and limits, study-wide: Tissues were not sampled, only blood, and their repertoires likely differ.

The CDR3 covers 14 residues. Between the trimmed V and J ends, which lost 5 bases and 6 bases, there was a span of 16 bases. CDR1 MNHEY and CDR2 SMNVEV come from the germline V gene (reference sequence). Splitting of CD4+ cells produced CD45RA+ naive and CD45RA-negative memory subsets. This clone was seen a single time. The antigen remains unidentified. The sequenced sample consisted of naive CD4+ T cells sorted from blood. Documented subset: CD45RA+ positively selected. The V call is TRBV27, the J call TRBJ1-1; no definite D call. The clonotype originates from a woman aged 25 to 39 in good health. CDR3 bases: TGTGCCAGCAGTGATCGTTTGTTCGCTCCTGAAGCTTTCTTT. It translates to CASSDRLFAPEAFF.